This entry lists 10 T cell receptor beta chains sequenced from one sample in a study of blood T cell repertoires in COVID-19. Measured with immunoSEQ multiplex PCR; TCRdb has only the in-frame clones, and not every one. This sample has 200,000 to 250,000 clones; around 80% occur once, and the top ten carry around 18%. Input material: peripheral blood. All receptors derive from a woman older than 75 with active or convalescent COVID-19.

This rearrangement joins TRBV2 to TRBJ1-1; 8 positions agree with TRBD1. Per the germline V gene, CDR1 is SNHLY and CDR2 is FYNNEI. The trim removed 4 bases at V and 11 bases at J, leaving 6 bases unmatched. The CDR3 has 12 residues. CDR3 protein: CASSGRGLGAFF. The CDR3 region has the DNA TGTGCCAGCAGTGGCAGGGGGCTCGGTGCTTTCTTT.

CDR3: CASSYSSGGEYEQYF. For the CDR3, the DNA is TGTGCCAGCAGTTACTCGTCAGGGGGCGAATACGAGCAGTACTTC. The chain recombines TRBV6-6 with TRBJ2-7; 8 bases align to TRBD1. CDR3 size: 15 residues. The germline CDR1 and CDR2 sequences are MNHNY and SVGAGI (reference sequence). Trimming took 0 bases from V and 4 from J; bases not matched to a gene: 5.

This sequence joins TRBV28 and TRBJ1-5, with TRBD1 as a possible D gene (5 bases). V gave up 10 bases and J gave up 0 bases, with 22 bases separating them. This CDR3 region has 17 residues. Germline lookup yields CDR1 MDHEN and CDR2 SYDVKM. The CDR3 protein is CATQGGESGDSNQPQHF. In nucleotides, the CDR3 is TGTGCCACCCAAGGAGGAGAGTCGGGGGATAGCAATCAGCCCCAGCATTTT.

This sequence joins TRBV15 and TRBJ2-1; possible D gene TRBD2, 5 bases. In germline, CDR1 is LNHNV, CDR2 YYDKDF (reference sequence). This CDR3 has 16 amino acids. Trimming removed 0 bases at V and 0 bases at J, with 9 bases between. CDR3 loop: CATSRDGAGSYNEQFF. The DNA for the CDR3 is TGTGCCACCAGCAGAGATGGCGCGGGCTCCTACAATGAGCAGTTCTTC.

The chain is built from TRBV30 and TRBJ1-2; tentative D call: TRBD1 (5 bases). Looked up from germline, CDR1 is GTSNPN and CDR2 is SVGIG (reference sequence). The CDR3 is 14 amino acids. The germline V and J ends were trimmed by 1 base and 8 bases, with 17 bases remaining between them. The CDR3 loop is CAWSEGIRGFGYTF. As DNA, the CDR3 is TGTGCCTGGAGTGAGGGGATTCGCGGATTCGGCTACACCTTC.

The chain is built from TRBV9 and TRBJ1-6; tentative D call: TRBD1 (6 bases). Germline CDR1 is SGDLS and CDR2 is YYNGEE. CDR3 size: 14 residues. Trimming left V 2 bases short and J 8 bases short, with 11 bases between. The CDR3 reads CASSVSEGDSPLHF. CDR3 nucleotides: TGTGCCAGCAGCGTGTCCGAGGGGGATTCACCCCTCCACTTT.

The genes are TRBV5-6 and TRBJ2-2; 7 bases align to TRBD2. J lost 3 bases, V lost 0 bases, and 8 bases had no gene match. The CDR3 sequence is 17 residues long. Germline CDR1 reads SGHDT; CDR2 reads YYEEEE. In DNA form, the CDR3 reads TGTGCCAGCAGCTTGGCCTCGGCGGGAGCCCACACCGGGGAGCTGTTTTTT. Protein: CASSLASAGAHTGELFF. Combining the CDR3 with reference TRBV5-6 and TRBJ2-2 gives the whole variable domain DAGVTQSPTHLIKTRGQQVTLRCSPKSGHDTVSWYQQALGQGPQFIFQYYEEEERQRGNFPDRFSGHQFPNYSSELNVNALLLGDSALYLCASSLASAGAHTGELFFGEGSRLTVL.

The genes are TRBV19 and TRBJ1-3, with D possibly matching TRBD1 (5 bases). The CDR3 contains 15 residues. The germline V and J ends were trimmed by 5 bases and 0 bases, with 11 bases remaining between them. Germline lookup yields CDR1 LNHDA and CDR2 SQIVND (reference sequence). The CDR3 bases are TGTGCCAGTAGTCCCAGACAGACCTCTGGAAACACCATATATTTT. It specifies CASSPRQTSGNTIYF.

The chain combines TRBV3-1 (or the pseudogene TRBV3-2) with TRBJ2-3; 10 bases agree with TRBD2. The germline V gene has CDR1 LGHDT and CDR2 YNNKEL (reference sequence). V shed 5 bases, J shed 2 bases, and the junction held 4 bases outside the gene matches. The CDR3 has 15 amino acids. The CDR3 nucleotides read TGTGCCAGCAGCGATAGCGGGAGGTACACAGATACGCAGTATTTT. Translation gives CASSDSGRYTDTQYF.

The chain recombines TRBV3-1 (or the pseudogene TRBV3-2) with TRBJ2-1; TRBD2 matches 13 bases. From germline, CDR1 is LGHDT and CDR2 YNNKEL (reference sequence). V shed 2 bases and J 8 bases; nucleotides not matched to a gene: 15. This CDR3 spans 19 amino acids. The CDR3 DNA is TGTGCCAGCAGCCAAAATACTAGCGGGAGGGTTCAATTCTTCTATGAGCAGTTCTTC. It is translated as CASSQNTSGRVQFFYEQFF.